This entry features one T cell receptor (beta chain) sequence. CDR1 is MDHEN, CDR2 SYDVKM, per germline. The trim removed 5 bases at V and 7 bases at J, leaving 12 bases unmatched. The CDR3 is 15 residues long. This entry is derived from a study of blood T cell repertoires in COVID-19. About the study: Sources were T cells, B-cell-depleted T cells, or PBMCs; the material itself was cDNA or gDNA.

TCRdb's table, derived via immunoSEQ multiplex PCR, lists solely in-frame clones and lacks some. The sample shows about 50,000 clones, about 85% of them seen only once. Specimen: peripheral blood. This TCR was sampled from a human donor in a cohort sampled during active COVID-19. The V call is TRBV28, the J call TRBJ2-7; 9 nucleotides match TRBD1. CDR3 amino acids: CASSTPGQGLEEQYF. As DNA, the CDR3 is TGTGCCAGCAGTACCCCGGGACAGGGATTGGAAGAGCAGTACTTC.